Presented here are 12 T cell receptor beta chains from one specimen sequenced in a study of blood T cell repertoires in COVID-19 (dated by TCRdb to 2018 to 2021). Library construction relied on the immunoSEQ multiplex PCR assay. TCRdb mirrors the immuneACCESS table, restricted to in-frame sequences. Some clones are absent from its copies; in checked studies, under half trace to an unresolved V gene, and the reason for the others is unknown. The sample data list around 310,000 clones, and about 88% of these were observed just once. Jointly, the top ten make up about 9.9% of the sample. Sequences were obtained from PBMCs or T cells enriched from blood (not recorded which). The receptors derive from a woman aged 40 to 55 who had recovered from COVID-19.

The rearrangement uses TRBV23-1 and TRBJ2-3; 9 bases align to TRBD1. Being an ORF, TRBV23-1 has a function that is uncertain. The CDR3 is 17 residues long. The V and J ends lost 3 bases and 2 bases, in that order; junction bases with no gene match: 9. The CDR3 region has the DNA TGCGCCAGCAGTCAGCCGTTGGGACAGGGTTTCACAGATACGCAGTATTTT. It codes for CASSQPLGQGFTDTQYF.

The rearrangement uses TRBV3-1 (or the pseudogene TRBV3-2) and TRBJ2-1; 9 positions match TRBD2. Trimming took 1 base from V and 6 from J; bases not matched to a gene: 4. The germline CDR1 and CDR2 sequences are LGHDT and YNNKEL (reference sequence). The CDR3 sequence is 15 residues long. The CDR3 protein is CASSQALAGSNEQFF. The CDR3 coding sequence is TGTGCCAGCAGCCAAGCGCTAGCGGGGTCCAATGAGCAGTTCTTC.

V is TRBV7-2 and J is TRBJ2-1; 8 positions match TRBD2. Germline CDR1 and CDR2: SGHTA and FQGNSA. The V gene end was trimmed by 6 bases and the J gene end by 1 base; junction bases not matched to a gene: 2. The CDR3 covers 14 residues. The CDR3 here is CASSSGNSYNEQFF. CDR3 coding DNA: TGTGCCAGCAGTAGCGGGAATTCCTACAATGAGCAGTTCTTC. The entire variable domain, with the rest obtained from reference TRBV7-2 and TRBJ2-1, is as follows: GAGVSQSPSNKVTEKGKDVELRCDPISGHTALYWYRQSLGQGLEFLIYFQGNSAPDKSGLPSDRFSAERTGGSVSTLTIQRTQQEDSAVYLCASSSGNSYNEQFFGPGTRLTVL.

This sequence joins TRBV7-2 and TRBJ1-2; maybe TRBD1 (6 bases). Germline values: CDR1 SGHTA, CDR2 FQGNSA. V lost 1 base to trimming and J lost 3 bases, with 12 bases between them. The CDR3 runs to 15 residues. The CDR3 DNA sequence: TGTGCCAGCAGCTTAGATGGGGGCGTCGACTATGGCTACACCTTC. Translating gives CASSLDGGVDYGYTF.

The chain joins TRBV5-1 to TRBJ2-3; 8 positions agree with TRBD2. The V gene's germline CDR1 is SGHRS and CDR2 YFSETQ. With V trimmed by 1 base and J by 2 bases, 3 bases remained unmatched. The CDR3 covers 15 residues. CDR3 protein: CASSLSGSYTDTQYF. CDR3 sequence (DNA): TGCGCCAGCAGCTTGAGCGGGAGTTACACAGATACGCAGTATTTT.

This clone is a singleton in its sample. This chain connects TRBV11-3 to TRBJ2-7; 7 bases are a match to TRBD1. The trim removed 5 bases at V and 0 bases at J, leaving 7 bases unmatched. The CDR3 is 15 amino acids. Germline CDR1 SGHNT, CDR2 YENEEA. CDR3 region: CASSPGTVLSYEQYF. In DNA form, the CDR3 reads TGTGCCAGCAGCCCCGGGACAGTACTCTCCTACGAGCAGTACTTC.

V is TRBV25-1 and J is TRBJ2-1; D gene ambiguous. V lost 7 bases, J lost 8 bases, and 15 bases lay in between. This CDR3 spans 13 amino acids. Germline-derived CDR1 and CDR2 are MGHDK and SYGVNS. Here the CDR3 DNA reads TGTGCCAGCACCAATACCCCGGGTCATGAGCAGTTCTTC. Translating it yields CASTNTPGHEQFF.

This chain links TRBV19 with TRBJ1-1, with TRBD1 matching over 8 bases. Germline V lookup: CDR1 LNHDA, CDR2 SQIVND (reference sequence). CDR3 size: 14 residues. V dropped 3 bases and J dropped 0; count of bases not matched to a gene: 0. CDR3 region: CASSMGQVNTEAFF. The CDR3 DNA reads TGTGCCAGTAGTATGGGACAGGTGAACACTGAAGCTTTCTTT. Variable domain in full (rest from reference TRBV19 and TRBJ1-1): DGGITQSPKYLFRKEGQNVTLSCEQNLNHDAMYWYRQDPGQGLRLIYYSQIVNDFQKGDIAEGYSVSREKKESFPLTVTSAQKNPTAFYLCASSMGQVNTEAFFGQGTRLTVV.

This clone was observed once. The chain carries TRBV28 and TRBJ2-5, with 12 bases matching TRBD2. V shed 7 bases, J shed 1 base, and the junction held 7 bases outside the gene matches. Germline assignment: CDR1 MDHEN and CDR2 SYDVKM. The CDR3 has 16 residues. As DNA, the CDR3 is TGTGCCAGCACCGAGACTAGCGGGGGACTCCAAGAGACCCAGTACTTC. This sequence encodes CASTETSGGLQETQYF.

This sequence joins TRBV18 and TRBJ2-4, with TRBD1 as a possible D gene (7 bases). Trimming pared 2 bases from V and 8 bases from J, leaving 13 bases between. CDR3 size: 14 residues. CDR1 KGHSH and CDR2 LQKENI come from the germline V gene. The CDR3 bases are TGTGCCAGCTCACCAGGAGGGGGCGCGGACATTCAGTACTTC. Its protein product is CASSPGGGADIQYF.

The chain recombines TRBV2 with TRBJ2-3, with 10 bases aligning to TRBD2. Per germline, CDR1 SNHLY and CDR2 FYNNEI. The V segment lost 6 bases and the J segment 6 bases; nucleotides outside the gene matches: 9. The CDR3 has 15 amino acids. The CDR3 DNA reads TGTGCCAGCAGACCCCTAGCGGGAGTCAGCGATACGCAGTATTTT. Amino acids: CASRPLAGVSDTQYF.

The chain has TRBV9 and TRBJ2-5, with 7 bases matching TRBD2. Losses at the gene ends were 0 bases for V and 5 bases for J; bases not matched to a gene: 7. Looked up from germline, CDR1 is SGDLS and CDR2 is YYNGEE. The CDR3 has 15 amino acids. The CDR3 region is CASSVAAGVGETQYF. The CDR3 DNA reads TGTGCCAGCAGCGTAGCTGCGGGGGTTGGGGAGACCCAGTACTTC.